This entry is about one TCR beta chain. Its antigen is not identified. From germline, CDR1 is SGHAT and CDR2 FQDESV (reference sequence). Germline trimming cut 2 bases from V and 11 bases from J; bases unmatched to any gene: 9. This CDR3 is built from 15 residues. This sample is part of a study of T cells in Graves' hyperthyroidism and ophthalmopathy. Study outcomes and limitations: Most expanded thyroid clonotypes above 0.001 recurred in blood.

Using RNA transcripts as the source, TCR beta CDR3 regions were amplified. Primed by the HTBI set, a first-round RT-PCR was run on the TCR CDR3. TCRdb analysed the multiplex PCR reads with MiXCR anew, one entry per CDR3 protein. Found here are around 540,000 distinct CDR3 sequences, more than 15% of them singletons; the top ten hold around 28%. This sequence joins TRBV11-1 and TRBJ1-1; 12 positions agree with TRBD1. This sequence was found in a woman in her twenties or thirties with Graves' ophthalmopathy. Sequencing was performed on blood. DNA for the CDR3: TGTGCCAGCAGCTTAAGCGGGACAGGGGGCTTAGTGGCTTTCTTT. Translation gives CASSLSGTGGLVAFF.